These 27 T cell receptor beta chains were all obtained from the same sample, sequenced in a study of patients and donors after allogeneic stem cell transplantation. TCRdb used MiXCR to reprocess the RT-PCR reads, holding one entry per CDR3 protein. The sample consists of 800,000 to 1,000,000 distinct CDR3 sequences, roughly 18% of them appearing once. The sequenced sample consisted of blood, either unsorted or a sorted T cell fraction (not recorded which). The receptors originated from a human donor who was either an allogeneic HSCT recipient or a stem cell or donor lymphocyte infusion donor (not recorded which). It is not recorded whose cells these are; they may come from a transplant donor.

This chain joins TRBV6-1 and TRBJ2-2, with TRBD2 as a possible D gene (6 bases). V lost 5 bases, J lost 1 base, and 14 bases lay in between. Looked up from germline, CDR1 is MNHNS and CDR2 is SASEGT. CDR3 length: 16 residues. DNA for the CDR3: TGTGCCAGCAGTACCACTGGGACTCTGAACACCGGGGAGCTGTTTTTT. It specifies CASSTTGTLNTGELFF.

The genes are TRBV7-2 and TRBJ2-1; D ambiguous. The germline V gene has CDR1 SGHTA and CDR2 FQGNSA. The length of the CDR3 is 16 residues. Trimming removed 2 bases from V and 6 bases from J, with 17 bases in between. The CDR3 nucleotides read TGTGCCAGCAGCTTAAGTGGTGTCTGGGTACGCAATGAGCAGTTCTTC. Translation gives CASSLSGVWVRNEQFF.

This clonotype turned up a few times. This chain links TRBV12-3 or TRBV12-4 with TRBJ2-3; 7 nucleotides line up with TRBD2. The CDR3 is 19 amino acids. J was trimmed by 0 bases and V by 0 bases; bases with no gene match: 12. The CDR3 region is CASSLASSLAATSTDTQYF. In nucleotides, the CDR3 is TGTGCCAGCAGTTTAGCCTCTTCTCTAGCGGCCACTAGCACAGATACGCAGTATTTT.

The chain couples TRBV12-3 or TRBV12-4 to TRBJ2-3; no clear D. V was trimmed by 2 bases and J by 0 bases, leaving 15 bases between them. This CDR3 comprises 17 residues. CDR3 protein: CASSLLDGPSSTDTQYF. In DNA, the CDR3 is TGTGCCAGCAGTTTATTGGACGGACCTTCTAGCACAGATACGCAGTATTTT.

This clonotype was seen more than once but under ten times. The J gene is TRBJ2-7, the V gene TRBV5-1; 7 nucleotides agree with TRBD1. Germline loops: CDR1 SGHRS, CDR2 YFSETQ. This CDR3 has 14 amino acids. V gave up 4 bases and J gave up 1 base; unmatched junction bases: 5. CDR3 nucleotides: TGCGCCAGCAGCGAACAGGGGATATCCTACGAGCAGTACTTC. This encodes CASSEQGISYEQYF.

A few counts support this clonotype. The chain has TRBV29-1 and TRBJ2-1, with D possibly being TRBD1 (6 bases). V lost 3 bases to trimming and J lost 0 bases, with 12 bases between them. The V gene's germline CDR1 is SQVTM and CDR2 ANQGSEA. The CDR3 sequence is 15 residues long. CDR3 region: CSVEGAVGSYNEQFF. CDR3 nucleotides: TGCAGCGTTGAGGGGGCTGTAGGCTCCTACAATGAGCAGTTCTTC.

This clonotype was counted once. The rearrangement joins TRBV4-1 to TRBJ2-7; D may be TRBD2 (6 bases). The length of the CDR3 is 17 residues. The V end lost 3 bases, the J end lost 0 bases, and 18 bases lay between the germline ends. Germline V gene lookup returns CDR1 MGHRA and CDR2 YSYEKL. CDR3 loop: CASSHSTLAAISYEQYF. DNA for the CDR3: TGCGCCAGCAGCCACTCAACCTTAGCGGCAATCTCCTACGAGCAGTACTTC.

The chain carries TRBV2 and TRBJ2-5, with D possibly TRBD1 on 5 matching bases. The CDR3 runs 15 residues. V was trimmed by 5 bases and J by 1 base, leaving 14 bases between them. Per germline, CDR1 SNHLY and CDR2 FYNNEI. CDR3 loop: CASSMTDTFQETQYF. The CDR3 region has the DNA TGTGCCAGCAGTATGACAGATACTTTCCAAGAGACCCAGTACTTC.

The J gene is TRBJ2-2, the V gene TRBV13; D may be TRBD1 (6 bases). Germline V gene lookup returns CDR1 PRHDT and CDR2 FYEKMQ (reference sequence). The CDR3 is 15 amino acids. The V gene lost 5 bases and the J gene lost 4 bases, with 14 bases spanning the gap. The CDR3 bases are TGTGCCAGCAGCCCTAGGACAGTTTTCACCGGGGAGCTGTTTTTT. Translating gives CASSPRTVFTGELFF. Filled out from reference TRBV13 and TRBJ2-2, the complete variable domain reads AAGVIQSPRHLIKEKRETATLKCYPIPRHDTVYWYQQGPGQDPQFLISFYEKMQSDKGSIPDRFSAQQFSDYHSELNMSSLELGDSALYFCASSPRTVFTGELFFGEGSRLTVL.

The sample holds many counts of this clonotype. The J gene is TRBJ2-1, the V gene TRBV24-1, with 11 bases matching TRBD2. The germline V gene encodes CDR1 KGHDR and CDR2 SFDVKD. The CDR3 is 16 amino acids. Germline trimming cut 5 bases from V and 3 bases from J; bases unmatched to any gene: 5. CDR3 sequence reads: CATSGGTSGFYNEQFF. DNA for the CDR3: TGTGCCACCAGTGGCGGGACTAGCGGTTTCTACAATGAGCAGTTCTTC.

Only a few counts were recorded for this clonotype. The rearrangement uses TRBV7-2 and TRBJ1-5, with a tentative D call TRBD1 (5 bases). The CDR3 covers 15 residues. Germline CDR1 and CDR2: SGHTA and FQGNSA. V was trimmed by 2 bases and J by 4 bases, leaving 12 bases between them. CDR3 loop: CASSLQRGNNQPQHF. The DNA for the CDR3 is TGTGCCAGCAGCTTACAAAGGGGAAATAATCAGCCCCAGCATTTT.

This clonotype was counted a few times. DNA for the CDR3: TGTGCCACCAGTGATTTAGGGACTAGCGGGAACTACAATGAGCAGTTCTTC. Its translation: CATSDLGTSGNYNEQFF. The chain carries TRBV24-1 and TRBJ2-1; TRBD2 matches at 13 bases. V gave up 1 base and J gave up 3 bases; unmatched junction bases: 2. This CDR3 is built from 17 residues. Per the germline V gene, CDR1 is KGHDR and CDR2 is SFDVKD.

The chain has TRBV12-3 or TRBV12-4 and TRBJ1-4; D call uncertain. V was trimmed by 6 bases and J by 0 bases, leaving 14 bases between them. This CDR3 spans 16 amino acids. The CDR3 DNA is TGTGCCAGCAGGAACCGTGGGGTAGCAACTAATGAAAAACTGTTTTTT. It codes for CASRNRGVATNEKLFF.

This clonotype has at least ten counts. This chain uses TRBV12-3 or TRBV12-4 with TRBJ2-1, with TRBD1 as a possible D gene (5 bases). V lost 3 bases to trimming and J lost 1 base, with 13 bases between them. The CDR3 runs to 16 residues. CDR3 nucleotide sequence: TGTGCCAGCAGTTTTGTCCCCGCAGGGTCCTACAATGAGCAGTTCTTC. It specifies CASSFVPAGSYNEQFF.

This clonotype was observed a handful of times. The rearrangement uses TRBV2 and TRBJ2-2, with 7 bases lining up with TRBD2. The germline gives CDR1 SNHLY, CDR2 FYNNEI. J lost 6 bases, V lost 7 bases, and 8 bases had no gene match. The CDR3 has 14 residues. CDR3 sequence reads: CASTGTKGPGELFF. The CDR3 bases are TGTGCCAGCACAGGGACTAAAGGACCCGGGGAGCTGTTTTTT.

This clonotype has a count of ten or more. The chain recombines TRBV12-3 or TRBV12-4 with TRBJ2-1, with 14 bases fitting TRBD2. This CDR3 is 15 amino acids long. J gave up 6 bases and V 6 bases, and 4 bases lay outside the gene matches. The DNA of the CDR3 is TGTGCCAGCAGCTCAGGGACTAGCGGGGGCAATGAGCAGTTCTTC. This codes for CASSSGTSGGNEQFF.

The chain uses TRBV5-1 and TRBJ2-2, with D uncertain. Trimming stripped 1 base from V and 0 bases from J, with 10 bases between. The CDR3 runs 16 residues. Germline V CDR1 and CDR2: SGHRS, YFSETQ. The CDR3 DNA reads TGCGCCAGCAGCTTGCATAGTACCGCGAACACCGGGGAGCTGTTTTTT. Translation: CASSLHSTANTGELFF.

This clonotype was seen a handful of times. This sequence joins TRBV5-1 and TRBJ1-1; perhaps TRBD1 as D (5 bases). The CDR3 sequence is 12 residues long. From germline, CDR1 is SGHRS and CDR2 YFSETQ. Trimming shortened V by 0 bases and J by 7 bases, and 7 bases separated the two germline ends. CDR3 nucleotides: TGCGCCAGCAGCTTGGAGGGGTTTGAAGCTTTCTTT. The encoded protein is CASSLEGFEAFF. The whole variable domain, filled in from reference TRBV5-1 and TRBJ1-1, reads KAGVTQTPRYLIKTRGQQVTLSCSPISGHRSVSWYQQTPGQGLQFLFEYFSETQRNKGNFPGRFSGRQFSNSRSEMNVSTLELGDSALYLCASSLEGFEAFFGQGTRLTVV.

This clonotype was detected only a few times. The rearrangement links TRBV3-1 to TRBJ2-1, with D maybe TRBD2 (7 bases). The V and J ends lost 5 bases and 6 bases respectively, with 17 bases between them. The CDR3 loop spans 15 amino acids. Per germline, CDR1 LGHDT and CDR2 YNNKEL (reference sequence). CDR3 sequence: CASSKRGGSGNEQFF. DNA of the CDR3: TGTGCCAGCAGCAAAAGGGGGGGTAGTGGCAATGAGCAGTTCTTC.

This clonotype has just a few counts. The chain carries TRBV27 and TRBJ2-1, with TRBD1 matching 11 bases. The germline gives CDR1 MNHEY, CDR2 SMNVEV (reference sequence). CDR3 size: 16 residues. With 5 bases clipped from V and 9 bases from J, the junction kept 12 bases outside the gene matches. CDR3 loop: CASSPCSGQGVSEQFF. CDR3 coding DNA: TGTGCCAGCAGTCCCTGCTCGGGACAGGGGGTCAGTGAGCAGTTCTTC.

This chain links TRBV5-1 with TRBJ2-1, with D possibly being TRBD2 (6 bases). Deletions cut 6 bases from V and 1 base from J, with 17 bases between. The CDR3 is 16 residues long. Germline CDR1 reads SGHRS; CDR2 reads YFSETQ. The CDR3 is CASTPPGAESYNEQFF. Here the CDR3 DNA reads TGCGCCAGCACCCCTCCGGGAGCGGAATCCTACAATGAGCAGTTCTTC. Together with reference TRBV5-1 and TRBJ2-1, the CDR3 gives the full variable domain: KAGVTQTPRYLIKTRGQQVTLSCSPISGHRSVSWYQQTPGQGLQFLFEYFSETQRNKGNFPGRFSGRQFSNSRSEMNVSTLELGDSALYLCASTPPGAESYNEQFFGPGTRLTVL.

This clonotype was picked up a small number of times. V usage is TRBV10-3 and J usage is TRBJ2-1; 8 bases match TRBD1. The germline gives CDR1 ENHRY, CDR2 SYGVKD. V trimming: 5 bases; J trimming: 8 bases; junction bases outside the gene matches: 11. This CDR3 contains 15 residues. This CDR3 is CAISTTGGRKDEQFF. CDR3 DNA sequence: TGTGCCATCAGTACTACAGGGGGACGTAAGGATGAGCAGTTCTTC.

This clonotype appeared many times. In DNA, the CDR3 is TGCAGCGTTGAATACGTCGAGGGAGGATATGGCTACACCTTC. Its protein product is CSVEYVEGGYGYTF. V usage is TRBV29-1 and J usage is TRBJ1-2, with D unresolved. The CDR3 is 14 amino acids. Germline V gives CDR1 SQVTM, CDR2 ANQGSEA. V lost 2 bases and J lost 5, with 15 bases in between. Filled out from reference TRBV29-1 and TRBJ1-2, the complete variable domain reads SAVISQKPSRDICQRGTSLTIQCQVDSQVTMMFWYRQQPGQSLTLIATANQGSEATYESGFVIDKFPISRPNLTFSTLTVSNMSPEDSSIYLCSVEYVEGGYGYTFGSGTRLTVV.

This rearrangement joins TRBV5-1 to TRBJ1-2; D call uncertain. Trimming took 5 bases from V and 2 from J, leaving 16 bases between them. Germline CDR1 SGHRS, CDR2 YFSETQ. The length of the CDR3 is 15 residues. The CDR3 protein is CASSRYSSENYGYTF. The CDR3, as DNA: TGCGCCAGCAGTCGGTATAGCAGCGAGAACTATGGCTACACCTTC. Together with reference TRBV5-1 and TRBJ1-2, the CDR3 gives the full variable domain: KAGVTQTPRYLIKTRGQQVTLSCSPISGHRSVSWYQQTPGQGLQFLFEYFSETQRNKGNFPGRFSGRQFSNSRSEMNVSTLELGDSALYLCASSRYSSENYGYTFGSGTRLTVV.

This sequence joins TRBV6-2 or TRBV6-3 and TRBJ2-1; D is uncertain. The ends were cut back, 5 bases at V and 4 bases at J, with 18 bases in the middle. The CDR3 loop spans 16 amino acids. Looked up from germline, CDR1 is MNHEY and CDR2 is SVGEGT. In nucleotides, the CDR3 is TGTGCCAGCAGTCCGGGCCTGGCGATCCTTTACAATGAGCAGTTCTTC. Protein product: CASSPGLAILYNEQFF.

The chain links TRBV12-3 or TRBV12-4 to TRBJ1-5; no clear D gene. This CDR3 is built from 11 residues. Trimming took off 0 bases at V and 11 bases at J, with 5 bases between the two ends. The CDR3 sequence is CASSLAAAQHF. The CDR3 DNA reads TGTGCCAGCAGTTTAGCAGCGGCCCAGCATTTT.

This clonotype was picked up a small number of times. The chain carries TRBV11-2 and TRBJ1-1, with D possibly matching TRBD1 (6 bases). This CDR3 contains 14 residues. Germline assignment: CDR1 SGHAT and CDR2 FQNNGV. Trimming took 6 bases from V and 6 from J, leaving 17 bases between them. CDR3 sequence (DNA): TGTGCCAGCAGAAAAACAGGGCAAATGGCTGAAGCTTTCTTT. This sequence encodes CASRKTGQMAEAFF.